The T cell receptor beta chain under discussion was sequenced for a study of CD8+ T cells in alopecia areata. Following extraction, RNA underwent reverse transcription to cDNA, which served as the sequencing template. Assay used: immunoSEQ multiplex PCR; TCRdb lists only in-frame clones, some missing. Seen here are 100,000 to 130,000 clones, approximately 59% observed once, and the top ten hold 20%. This clone turned up a few times. The CDR3 consists of 17 residues. J gave up 2 bases and V 1 base, and 6 bases lay outside the gene matches. Germline CDR1 reads LGHNA; CDR2 reads YNFKEQ. This sequence was found in a human donor in good health. Specimen: CD8+ T cells sorted from blood. The chain is built from TRBV4-2 and TRBJ2-7, with 12 bases aligning to TRBD2. DNA for the CDR3: TGTGCCAGCAGCCAAGTCACTAGCGGGGGGCCCACCTACGAGCAGTACTTC. Protein product: CASSQVTSGGPTYEQYF.